This entry lists 14 T cell receptor beta chains sequenced from one sample in a study of blood T cells in healthy people across ages. Sample-barcoded 5' priming and a J-beta primer mix drove a second PCR of about 6 to 12 cycles. TCRdb reanalysed the 5' RACE reads using MiXCR and keeps one entry per CDR3 protein. The sample holds over a million distinct CDR3 sequences, roughly 43% seen once. Sequenced input: blood. The receptors originated from a woman in her late teens or twenties in good health.

This sequence joins TRBV7-2 and TRBJ2-7, with 8 nucleotides matching TRBD1. This CDR3 region has 14 residues. J gave up 3 bases and V 3 bases, and 4 bases lay outside the gene matches. In germline, CDR1 is SGHTA, CDR2 FQGNSA. CDR3 protein: CASSLDRAYYEQYF. In DNA form, the CDR3 reads TGTGCCAGCAGCTTGGACAGGGCCTACTACGAGCAGTACTTC.

This clonotype has only a few counts. The CDR3 reads CASSLVAGLVSYEQYF. The CDR3 region has the DNA TGTGCCAGCAGCTTAGTGGCGGGACTCGTTTCCTACGAGCAGTACTTC. The chain couples TRBV7-9 to TRBJ2-7, with a possible D match to TRBD2 (6 bases). V was clipped by 1 base and J by 1 base, with 14 bases between them. The CDR3 consists of 16 residues. CDR1 is SEHNR, CDR2 FQNEAQ, per germline (reference sequence).

The chain recombines TRBV24-1 with TRBJ2-3; D tentatively reads TRBD1 or TRBD2 (5 bases each). CDR1 is KGHDR and CDR2 is SFDVKD in the germline V gene. Trimming left V 5 bases short and J 6 bases short, with 20 bases between. CDR3 length equals 16 residues. Written as DNA, the CDR3 is TGTGCCACCAGTGCGAACCGGGACCTAGGAACCGATACGCAGTATTTT. Translation gives CATSANRDLGTDTQYF.

This rearrangement joins TRBV27 to TRBJ2-1, with TRBD1 as a possible D gene (5 bases). This CDR3 is built from 13 residues. CDR1 and CDR2 from the germline V gene are MNHEY and SMNVEV (reference sequence). Trimming removed 3 bases at V and 8 bases at J, with 11 bases between. CDR3 residues: CASSFRDEYEQFF. The CDR3 DNA is TGTGCCAGCAGTTTCAGGGATGAATATGAGCAGTTCTTC.

This clonotype turned up a few times. The V and J genes are TRBV7-9 and TRBJ2-5; D is possibly TRBD1 (5 bases). The germline CDR1 and CDR2 sequences are SEHNR and FQNEAQ (reference sequence). The CDR3 length is 16 residues. Trimming left V 3 bases short and J 1 base short, with 15 bases between. Written as DNA, the CDR3 is TGTGCCAGCAGCTTGTCGCAGGGCTGGAGCCAAGAGACCCAGTACTTC. As protein: CASSLSQGWSQETQYF.

J is TRBJ1-1 and V is TRBV11-2; 7 nucleotides match TRBD1. V was clipped by 2 bases and J by 4 bases; unmatched bases: 10. This CDR3 comprises 16 residues. Germline assignment: CDR1 SGHAT and CDR2 FQNNGV. CDR3 region: CASSLTTGWEGTEAFF. As DNA, the CDR3 is TGTGCCAGCAGCTTAACGACAGGGTGGGAGGGCACTGAAGCTTTCTTT.

V is TRBV7-2 and J is TRBJ2-7; maybe TRBD1 (5 bases). Deletions cut 4 bases from V and 1 base from J, with 11 bases between. In germline, CDR1 is SGHTA, CDR2 FQGNSA. The CDR3 totals 14 residues. CDR3: CASSSHQGSYEQYF. The CDR3 coding sequence is TGTGCCAGCAGCTCTCATCAGGGATCCTACGAGCAGTACTTC.

V usage is TRBV9 and J usage is TRBJ2-7; a weak D match, TRBD2 (6 bases). Germline lookup yields CDR1 SGDLS and CDR2 YYNGEE. The V end was cut by 3 bases, the J end by 6 bases, with 10 bases between. The CDR3 contains 12 residues. The CDR3 nucleotides read TGTGCCAGCAGCGGAATGGGAGGCGAGCAGTACTTC. Translating it yields CASSGMGGEQYF. The full variable domain, rest sourced from reference TRBV9 and TRBJ2-7, is DSGVTQTPKHLITATGQRVTLRCSPRSGDLSVYWYQQSLDQGLQFLIQYYNGEERAKGNILERFSAQQFPDLHSELNLSSLELGDSALYFCASSGMGGEQYFGPGTRLTVT.

The chain carries TRBV12-3 or TRBV12-4 and TRBJ2-4; D is tentatively TRBD1 or TRBD2 (5 bases each). Trimming stripped 6 bases from V and 6 bases from J, with 12 bases between. This CDR3 is 13 amino acids long. The CDR3 DNA reads TGTGCCAGCAGCCCTGAGGGACGAAACATTCAGTACTTC. Translated: CASSPEGRNIQYF.

This chain uses TRBV6-2 or TRBV6-3 with TRBJ1-6; 8 bases are a match to TRBD1. Trimming at V came to 4 bases and at J to 10 bases, leaving 6 bases not matched to a gene. CDR1 and CDR2 from the germline V gene are MNHEY and SVGEGT. This CDR3 region has 14 residues. The CDR3 spells CASSLTQGASPLHF. The CDR3 nucleotides read TGTGCCAGCAGTTTAACCCAGGGGGCCTCACCCCTCCACTTT.

This clonotype was counted between two and nine times. This chain uses TRBV20-1 with TRBJ2-4; no reliable D call. CDR1 is DFQATT, CDR2 SNEGSKA, per germline (reference sequence). Trimming took 6 bases from V and 0 from J, leaving 12 bases between them. The CDR3 is 14 residues long. The DNA of the CDR3 is TGCAGTGCCTCCCTTGGTTTAGCCAAAAACATTCAGTACTTC. This gives the protein CSASLGLAKNIQYF.

To note about this clonotype: Since a much larger clone is just one base distant, this may be a read error. This chain links TRBV28 with TRBJ2-3; no definite D call. This CDR3 region has 12 residues. Germline values: CDR1 MDHEN, CDR2 SYDVKM. The CDR3 nucleotides are TGTGCCAGCAGACAGAATAGGGATACGAAGTATTTT. It codes for CASRQNRDTKYF.

This clonotype was detected many times. This chain links TRBV27 with TRBJ2-1, with D possibly matching TRBD1 (5 bases). Germline assignment: CDR1 MNHEY and CDR2 SMNVEV (reference sequence). The CDR3 is 15 amino acids. V was cut by 5 bases and J by 2 bases, with 13 bases left in between. CDR3 sequence: CASSPDIPTYNEQFF. CDR3 sequence (DNA): TGTGCCAGCAGTCCGGACATCCCTACCTACAATGAGCAGTTCTTC.

With respect to this clonotype: The junction departs from germline at one end; a sequencing error may be responsible. The chain recombines TRBV7-9 with TRBJ1-5; possible D gene TRBD1, 5 bases. The CDR3 consists of 12 residues. Per germline, CDR1 SEHNR and CDR2 FQNEAQ (reference sequence). Written as DNA, the CDR3 is TGTACCAGCAGCTTGGGGGGTCTGCCCCAGCATTTT. Protein: CTSSLGGLPQHF.